The rows below give T cell receptor beta chains drawn from one sample of a study of T cells in Graves' hyperthyroidism and ophthalmopathy. Using its own MiXCR run on the multiplex PCR reads, TCRdb lists one record per CDR3 protein. Seen here are hundreds of thousands of distinct CDR3 sequences, more than 30% observed once, and the top ten hold 7.5% to 9.5%. Sequencing input: blood. The receptors come from a man in his late teens or twenties with Graves' hyperthyroidism. Both conserved end residues are part of each CDR3. A D gene is named only where the DNA matches it firmly. Expanded clones get a size class; other rows say once, few or many, or leave the size out.

CDR3 protein	CDR3 DNA	clone size	V gene	J gene	D gene
CASSWGGLAGATGANVLTF	TGTGCCAGCAGCTGGGGGGGACTAGCGGGAGCCACGGGGGCCAACGTCCTGACTTTC	-	TRBV7-2	TRBJ2-6	TRBD2
CACSLLGTAAYEQYF	TGTGCCTGCAGCTTATTAGGGACAGCGGCCTACGAGCAGTACTTC	-	TRBV7-8	TRBJ2-7	TRBD1
CATSSARGTGELFF	TGTGCCACCAGCAGTGCGAGGGGGACAGGGGAGCTGTTTTTT	-	TRBV15	TRBJ2-2	-
CATTSGDAEISYEQYF	TGTGCCACCACTTCGGGGGATGCGGAGATCTCCTACGAGCAGTACTTC	-	TRBV6-5	TRBJ2-7	-
CASSPILGRGSGYTF	TGTGCCAGCAGCCCGATCCTGGGCAGGGGTAGCGGCTACACCTTC	-	TRBV7-8	TRBJ1-2	-
CSVDPGGTGNTIYF	TGCAGCGTTGACCCCGGGGGCACTGGAAACACCATATATTTT	many	TRBV29-1	TRBJ1-3	-
CASSKDIMNTEAFF	TGTGCCAGCAGTAAGGACATCATGAACACTGAAGCTTTCTTT	-	TRBV6-5	TRBJ1-1	-
CSASLVLAGPYEQYF	TGCAGTGCTAGCCTAGTACTAGCGGGCCCTTACGAGCAGTACTTC	-	TRBV20-1	TRBJ2-7	TRBD2
CASSYSGAPGANVLTF	TGTGCCAGCAGTTACTCGGGGGCTCCTGGGGCCAACGTCCTGACTTTC	-	TRBV6-5	TRBJ2-6	-
CASSAWGADEKLFF	TGTGCCAGCAGCGCTTGGGGAGCCGATGAAAAACTGTTTTTT	few	TRBV9	TRBJ1-4	-
CSVQGRYYEQYF	TGCAGCGTCCAGGGGCGGTACTACGAGCAGTACTTC	-	TRBV29-1	TRBJ2-7	-
CATSRDLGTGKPNQPQHF	TGTGCCACCAGCAGAGATCTCGGGACAGGGAAACCCAATCAGCCCCAGCATTTT	-	TRBV15	TRBJ1-5	TRBD1
CASNVGKPNTEAFF	TGCGCCAGCAATGTGGGGAAACCGAACACTGAAGCTTTCTTT	-	TRBV5-1	TRBJ1-1	-
CASSLSLSSRPLF	TGTGCCAGCAGTCTTTCCCTTTCATCTCGGCCCCTCTTC	-	TRBV10-3	TRBJ2-7	-
CASSVHGGDTGELFF	TGTGCCAGCAGCGTACACGGGGGGGACACCGGGGAGCTGTTTTTT	-	TRBV9	TRBJ2-2	TRBD2
CSAIDRAGNTIYF	TGCAGTGCCATTGACAGGGCTGGAAACACCATATATTTT	many	TRBV20-1	TRBJ1-3	TRBD1
CASSSRIGYRAYEQYF	TGTGCCAGCAGCTCACGCATAGGATACAGGGCGTACGAGCAGTACTTC	-	TRBV7-9	TRBJ2-7	-
CASSVAVSRGETQYF	TGTGCCAGCAGCGTAGCGGTCAGCCGCGGGGAGACCCAGTACTTC	-	TRBV9	TRBJ2-5	-
CASSLTGGTNEKLFF	TGTGCCAGCAGCTTGACAGGGGGCACTAATGAAAAACTGTTTTTT	few	TRBV7-9	TRBJ1-4	TRBD1
CASSSPRSFAGELFF	TGTGCCAGCAGCTCCCCCCGTAGTTTCGCCGGGGAGCTGTTTTTT	-	TRBV19	TRBJ2-2	-
CSVEGTENYEQYF	TGCAGCGTTGAGGGGACAGAGAACTACGAGCAGTACTTC	many	TRBV29-1	TRBJ2-7	TRBD1
CASSLLSQSEQYF	TGTGCCAGCAGTCTTCTTTCACAGTCCGAGCAGTACTTC	-	TRBV6-1	TRBJ2-7	-
CSRTGQGNGYTF	TGCAGTCGAACAGGGCAAGGGAATGGCTACACCTTC	-	TRBV29-1	TRBJ1-2	-
CANRLETQYF	TGTGCTAACCGCCTCGAGACCCAGTACTTC	once	TRBV25-1	TRBJ2-5	-
CASSSVAGYDGELFF	TGTGCCAGCAGCTCAGTCGCGGGATATGACGGGGAGCTGTTTTTT	-	TRBV7-9	TRBJ2-2	-
CASSTSVGGGNQPQHF	-	once	TRBV11-2	TRBJ1-5	-
CASNLETSPYEQYF	TGTGCCAGCAACTTAGAGACTAGCCCCTACGAGCAGTACTTC	-	TRBV13	TRBJ2-7	TRBD2
CASREQGHTGELFF	TGTGCCAGCAGGGAACAGGGTCACACCGGGGAGCTGTTTTTT	few	TRBV2	TRBJ2-2	-
CASSGPGREGTQYF	TGTGCCAGCAGCGGCCCGGGTCGGGAGGGGACCCAGTACTTC	many	TRBV7-8	TRBJ2-5	TRBD2
CASSWAGITEAFF	TGTGCCAGCAGTTGGGCAGGGATCACTGAAGCTTTCTTT	many	TRBV12-3/TRBV12-4	TRBJ1-1	-
CASSVRDGPSYEQYF	TGTGCCAGCAGCGTCCGGGACGGCCCATCCTACGAGCAGTACTTC	few	TRBV11-2	TRBJ2-7	-
CASSEARGNQPQHF	TGTGCCAGCAGTGAAGCAAGAGGCAATCAGCCCCAGCATTTT	many	TRBV6-1	TRBJ1-5	-
CASSEARIGTGELFF	TGTGCCAGCAGTGAAGCCCGGATTGGAACCGGGGAGCTGTTTTTT	-	TRBV25-1	TRBJ2-2	-
CASSPQAGEETQYF	TGTGCCAGCAGCCCCCAAGCGGGAGAGGAGACCCAGTACTTC	many	TRBV7-2	TRBJ2-5	TRBD2
CATVGEEGQPQYF	TGTGCCACCGTCGGGGAGGAAGGTCAGCCCCAGTACTTC	-	TRBV10-3	TRBJ2-5	-
CASSQEAGGSSYEQYF	TGTGCCAGCAGCCAAGAGGCGGGGGGAAGCTCCTACGAGCAGTACTTC	few	TRBV4-1	TRBJ2-7	TRBD2
CASSIAGREETQYF	TGTGCCAGCAGCATCGCAGGCAGGGAAGAGACCCAGTACTTC	-	TRBV5-4	TRBJ2-5	-
CASSLVGEDYGYTF	TGTGCCAGCAGCCTTGTGGGGGAAGATTATGGCTACACCTTC	many	TRBV7-9	TRBJ1-2	-
CSARDYQGGINYGYTF	TGCAGTGCTAGAGATTACCAGGGGGGGATAAACTATGGCTACACCTTC	-	TRBV20-1	TRBJ1-2	TRBD1
CASSPPTLAPYF	TGTGCCAGCAGCCCCCCTACCCTCGCGCCGTACTTC	many	TRBV7-9	TRBJ2-7	-
CAISERRPNTGELFF	TGTGCCATCAGTGAGAGGCGACCGAACACCGGGGAGCTGTTTTTT	many	TRBV10-3	TRBJ2-2	-
CASSRRSERGSSYEQYF	TGTGCCAGCAGCCGCAGGTCTGAGCGGGGATCCTCCTACGAGCAGTACTTC	few	TRBV7-9	TRBJ2-7	TRBD2